This TCR beta chain appears in the sequencing data of a study of CD8 T cells in ankylosing spondylitis. Whole-study findings and limits: Researchers reportedly found disease-linked clones significantly enriched in matched ankylosing spondylitis synovial fluid.

This clonotype was found many times. What it recognizes is unknown. One entry per CDR3 protein results from TCRdb running MiXCR on the 5' RACE reads. This sample has under 200,000 distinct CDR3 sequences; roughly 11% occur once, and the top ten carry approximately 32%. Per the germline V gene, CDR1 is SGHRS and CDR2 is YFSETQ. The CDR3 is 13 amino acids. Trimming took off 4 bases at V and 5 bases at J, with 12 bases between the two ends. The J gene is TRBJ1-1, the V gene TRBV5-1, with D maybe TRBD1 (5 bases). This sequence was found in a male donor with ankylosing spondylitis or in good health (not recorded which). Sequenced: blood, either unsorted or a sorted T cell fraction (not recorded which). CDR3 DNA sequence: TGCGCCAGCAGCGCCGGGGGGGGAACTGAAGCTTTCTTT. Protein product: CASSAGGGTEAFF.